This entry describes one T cell receptor beta chain. Single viable CD3+CD4+CD8-CD45RO+ cells were sorted as the memory CD4+ T cells. CDR3 length: 15 amino acids. Germline V gives CDR1 MNHEY, CDR2 SVGAGI. Trimming removed 0 bases from V and 6 bases from J, with 14 bases in between. The sample is drawn from a study of memory CD4+ T cells and cytomegalovirus serostatus. Measured with immunoSEQ multiplex PCR; TCRdb has only the in-frame clones, and not every one. Here the sample spans about 58,000 clones, approximately 77% being singletons. Sample: memory CD4+ T cells from blood. This TCR was sampled from an adult in good health and CMV-seronegative. Some clones in this sample may be carry-over from other donors' samples. The chain has TRBV6-5 and TRBJ1-1, with D perhaps TRBD1 (5 bases). The CDR3 loop reads CASSYSRGQSPEAFF. Written as DNA, the CDR3 is TGTGCCAGCAGTTACTCGAGGGGTCAGTCACCTGAAGCTTTCTTT.